This T cell receptor (beta chain) comes out of a study of T cells in Graves' hyperthyroidism and ophthalmopathy. Broader study findings: Blood shared most expanded thyroid clonotypes above 0.001. The model identified upcoming ophthalmopathy a median approximately seven months ahead of onset.

The table lists this clonotype with many counts. Its antigen is currently unknown. The diagnoses drew upon clinical symptoms, serum thyroxine and TRAb, thyroid ultrasound and orbital computed tomography. Extraction of PBMCs used roughly 9.3 ml of fresh peripheral blood. Amplification yielded TCR beta CDR3 regions, with RNA transcripts as the source. First-round RT-PCR with HTBI primers amplified the TCR CDR3 region. In TCRdb, the multiplex PCR reads were re-called with MiXCR into one record per CDR3 protein. The table has under 600,000 distinct CDR3 sequences, about a sixth seen once. The clonotype was recovered from a middle-aged woman with Graves' ophthalmopathy. Sequenced sample: blood.

The CDR3 region has the DNA TGTGCCTGGAGTGCGGGACAGATAACTTCGGGCTACACCTTC. It encodes CAWSAGQITSGYTF. The V gene is TRBV30, the J gene TRBJ1-2; 7 bases align to TRBD1. Germline V lookup: CDR1 GTSNPN, CDR2 SVGIG (reference sequence). The V gene end was trimmed by 1 base and the J gene end by 8 bases; junction bases not matched to a gene: 10. There are 14 residues in the CDR3.